The 18 T cell receptor beta chains given below trace back to one sample, sequenced in a study of T cell responses to AZD1222 COVID-19 vaccine. Generated by immunoSEQ multiplex PCR, the TCRdb table keeps only in-frame clones and is missing some. The data hold tens of thousands of clones, with 75% to 90% observed a single time. The source material was peripheral blood, sampled 28 days after the second AZD1222 dose. The receptors were gathered from an adult who received the AZD1222 COVID-19 vaccine.

The chain couples TRBV6-5 to TRBJ1-2; 7 bases align to TRBD1. V trimming: 7 bases; J trimming: 8 bases; junction bases outside the gene matches: 10. This CDR3 is built from 13 residues. The germline V gene has CDR1 MNHEY and CDR2 SVGAGI. The CDR3 coding sequence is TGTGCCAGCACCCTGGGACAGCGCGGCGGCTACACCTTC. Residues: CASTLGQRGGYTF.

The DNA for the CDR3 is TGTGCCAGTAGTCCGGGACTTCAAGGAAAACTGTTTTTT. This gives the protein CASSPGLQGKLFF. The rearrangement links TRBV19 to TRBJ1-4, with a possible D match to TRBD1 (5 bases). Germline V lookup: CDR1 LNHDA, CDR2 SQIVND (reference sequence). The CDR3 length is 13 residues. Deletions cut 5 bases from V and 10 bases from J, with 14 bases between.

The CDR3 DNA follows: TGCGCCAGCGCCAGGTCGGGGACAGGTAACACCGGGGAGCTGTTTTTT. This gives the protein CASARSGTGNTGELFF. This chain joins TRBV5-1 and TRBJ2-2, with 8 positions matching TRBD1. The CDR3 is made up of 16 amino acids. The junction had 10 bases not matched to a gene; V was cut back by 7 bases and J by 2 bases. The germline V gene has CDR1 SGHRS and CDR2 YFSETQ.

Here the CDR3 reads CASTPQGLGELFF. CDR3 nucleotide sequence: TGTGCCAGCACCCCACAGGGGCTCGGGGAGCTGTTTTTT. The chain carries TRBV12-3 or TRBV12-4 and TRBJ2-2, with 7 bases identical to TRBD1. The CDR3 has 13 residues. Germline trimming cut 7 bases from V and 7 bases from J; bases unmatched to any gene: 6.

The chain links TRBV5-1 to TRBJ2-3; D not certain. Between the trimmed V and J ends, which lost 4 bases and 2 bases, there was a span of 5 bases. This CDR3 has 12 residues. Germline V gene data show CDR1 as SGHRS and CDR2 as YFSETQ. CDR3 protein: CASSRTTDTQYF. DNA for the CDR3: TGCGCCAGCAGCCGGACCACAGATACGCAGTATTTT.

The genes are TRBV18 and TRBJ2-2, with a tentative D call TRBD1 (7 bases). CDR3 length: 14 amino acids. From germline, CDR1 is KGHSH and CDR2 LQKENI. V lost 2 bases to trimming and J lost 6 bases, with 10 bases between them. The CDR3 DNA sequence: TGTGCCAGCTCACCAAGCAGGGGGGCCGGGGAGCTGTTTTTT. It specifies CASSPSRGAGELFF. The full variable domain, in which reference TRBV18 and TRBJ2-2 provide the parts outside the CDR3, is NAGVMQNPRHLVRRRGQEARLRCSPMKGHSHVYWYRQLPEEGLKFMVYLQKENIIDESGMPKERFSAEFPKEGPSILRIQQVVRGDSAAYFCASSPSRGAGELFFGEGSRLTVL.

The V and J genes are TRBV5-6 and TRBJ2-3; D assignment may be TRBD1 or TRBD2 (6 bases each). Germline-derived CDR1 and CDR2 are SGHDT and YYEEEE. Trimming stripped 1 base from V and 6 bases from J, with 18 bases between. CDR3 size: 16 residues. The CDR3 reads CASSLRGTLPPDTQYF. CDR3 sequence (DNA): TGTGCCAGCAGCTTGAGGGGGACTCTACCACCGGATACGCAGTATTTT.

V and J are TRBV5-1 and TRBJ2-3; 12 nucleotides align to TRBD2. The CDR3 contains 15 residues. From germline, CDR1 is SGHRS and CDR2 YFSETQ. J gave up 9 bases and V 6 bases, and 11 bases lay outside the gene matches. The CDR3 nucleotides read TGCGCCAGCAAGACTAGCGGGAGTACACAGGGAACGCAGTATTTT. Its protein is CASKTSGSTQGTQYF.

This clone appeared once. In DNA, the CDR3 is TGTGCCAGCAGTGAACTGGGCCCCACAGATACGCAGTATTTT. Its translation: CASSELGPTDTQYF. This chain joins TRBV6-1 and TRBJ2-3; D remains unclear. Trimming cost V 2 bases and J 2 bases, with 8 bases left between them. This CDR3 is built from 14 residues. The germline V gene has CDR1 MNHNS and CDR2 SASEGT.

This rearrangement joins TRBV4-2 to TRBJ1-2, with unresolved D. The germline gives CDR1 LGHNA, CDR2 YNFKEQ. The V end was cut by 1 base, the J end by 8 bases, with 17 bases between. The CDR3 has 15 amino acids. The CDR3 sequence is CASSQGSITKRGYTF. The CDR3, as DNA: TGTGCCAGCAGCCAAGGGAGTATCACAAAACGGGGCTACACCTTC.

The chain links TRBV19 to TRBJ1-1; unclear D gene. The CDR3 is made up of 13 amino acids. Germline CDR1 is LNHDA and CDR2 is SQIVND (reference sequence). Trimming removed 7 bases from V and 1 base from J, with 10 bases in between. CDR3 residues: CASNSLPNTEAFF. CDR3 DNA sequence: TGTGCCAGTAATTCTCTTCCGAACACTGAAGCTTTCTTT.

The rearrangement uses TRBV5-4 and TRBJ1-1; D is ambiguous. The germline CDR1 and CDR2 sequences are SGHNT and YYREEE (reference sequence). V was pared by 1 base and J by 1 base, with 5 bases between. This CDR3 spans 13 amino acids. The CDR3 nucleotides read TGTGCCAGCAGCTTGACATCGAACACTGAAGCTTTCTTT. It encodes CASSLTSNTEAFF.

This clone was seen only once. V gene TRBV28 combines with J gene TRBJ1-6, with D hard to call. V dropped 2 bases and J dropped 1 base, with 15 bases sitting between them. The CDR3 runs 18 residues. The germline V gene has CDR1 MDHEN and CDR2 SYDVKM. CDR3 sequence: CASSLVSGARSYNSPLHF. CDR3 coding DNA: TGTGCCAGCAGTTTAGTCTCGGGAGCAAGGTCCTATAATTCACCCCTCCACTTT.

The CDR3 reads CASSQETGGVQPQHF. The CDR3 DNA sequence: TGCGCCAGCAGCCAAGAGACAGGGGGCGTTCAGCCCCAGCATTTT. V usage is TRBV4-3 and J usage is TRBJ1-5, with 10 bases lining up with TRBD1. Germline CDR1 reads LGHNA; CDR2 reads YSLEER. After removal of 0 bases from V and 6 bases from J, the junction contained 2 bases not matched to a gene. The CDR3 runs 15 residues.

The chain combines TRBV28 with TRBJ2-7; 11 bases align to TRBD1. Germline CDR1 and CDR2: MDHEN and SYDVKM. The V segment lost 5 bases and the J segment 6 bases; nucleotides outside the gene matches: 21. This CDR3 spans 19 amino acids. Here the CDR3 reads CASSKSPDRGLGVIIEQYF. The CDR3 DNA follows: TGTGCCAGCAGTAAAAGCCCGGACAGGGGGCTTGGGGTGATCATCGAGCAGTACTTC.

The chain is built from TRBV24-1 and TRBJ1-1, with 9 bases aligning to TRBD1. CDR1 and CDR2 from the germline V gene are KGHDR and SFDVKD. V lost 5 bases to trimming and J lost 6 bases; unmatched junction nucleotides: 6. This CDR3 region has 14 residues. The CDR3 DNA reads as TGTGCCACCAGTGGTCCGGGACAGGGAGCTGAAGCTTTCTTT. This sequence encodes CATSGPGQGAEAFF.

This chain joins TRBV9 and TRBJ2-7, with D perhaps TRBD2 (5 bases). Germline V gene data show CDR1 as SGDLS and CDR2 as YYNGEE. There are 15 residues in the CDR3. Trimming removed 0 bases at V and 1 base at J, with 11 bases between. The CDR3 is CASSVGPSGSYEQYF. Here the CDR3 DNA reads TGTGCCAGCAGCGTAGGACCCTCGGGGTCCTACGAGCAGTACTTC.

The V call is TRBV3-1 (or the pseudogene TRBV3-2), the J call TRBJ2-3; D tentatively fits TRBD1 or TRBD2 (6 bases each). This CDR3 region has 17 residues. CDR1 is LGHDT, CDR2 YNNKEL, per germline (reference sequence). Trimming removed 4 bases from V and 4 bases from J, with 21 bases in between. In DNA form, the CDR3 reads TGTGCCAGCAGCCCTCGGGGGCGGTTTAGGTCCGCAGATACGCAGTATTTT. Amino acids: CASSPRGRFRSADTQYF.